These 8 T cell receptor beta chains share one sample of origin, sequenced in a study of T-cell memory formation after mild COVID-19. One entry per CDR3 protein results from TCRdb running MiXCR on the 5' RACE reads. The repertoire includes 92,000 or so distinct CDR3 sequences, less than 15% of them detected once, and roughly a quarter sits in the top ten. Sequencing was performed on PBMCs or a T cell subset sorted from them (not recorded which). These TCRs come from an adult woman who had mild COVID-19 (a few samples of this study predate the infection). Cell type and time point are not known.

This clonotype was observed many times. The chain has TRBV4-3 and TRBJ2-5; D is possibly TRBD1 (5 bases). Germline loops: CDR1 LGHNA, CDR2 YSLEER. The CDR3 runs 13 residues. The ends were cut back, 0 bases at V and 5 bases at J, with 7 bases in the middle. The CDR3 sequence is CASSQDWGETQYF. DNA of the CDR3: TGCGCCAGCAGCCAAGACTGGGGCGAGACCCAGTACTTC.

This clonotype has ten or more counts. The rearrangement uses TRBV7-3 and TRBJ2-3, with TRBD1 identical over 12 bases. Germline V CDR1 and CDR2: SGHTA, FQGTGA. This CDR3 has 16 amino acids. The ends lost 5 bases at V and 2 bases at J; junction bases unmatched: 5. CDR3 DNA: TGTGCCAGCAGCCCGGGGACAGGGGGCGCCACAGATACGCAGTATTTT. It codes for CASSPGTGGATDTQYF.

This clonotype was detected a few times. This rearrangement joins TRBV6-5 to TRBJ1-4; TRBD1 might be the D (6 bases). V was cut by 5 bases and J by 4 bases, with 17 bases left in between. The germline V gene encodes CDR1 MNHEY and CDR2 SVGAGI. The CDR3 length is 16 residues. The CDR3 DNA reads TGTGCCAGCAGTCAACTCGGGGGGGCTTTTAATGAAAAACTGTTTTTT. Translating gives CASSQLGGAFNEKLFF.

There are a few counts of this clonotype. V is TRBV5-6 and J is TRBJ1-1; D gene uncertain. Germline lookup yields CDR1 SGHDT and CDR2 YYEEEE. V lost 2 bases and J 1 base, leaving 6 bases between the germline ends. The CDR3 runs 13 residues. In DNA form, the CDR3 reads TGTGCCAGCAGCTTTGGAGGGAACACTGAAGCTTTCTTT. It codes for CASSFGGNTEAFF.

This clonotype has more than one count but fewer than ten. DNA for the CDR3: TGTGCCAGCAGCTTAGTGCGGGTTCCAGATACGCAGTATTTT. Protein sequence: CASSLVRVPDTQYF. The chain couples TRBV11-2 to TRBJ2-3; tentatively, D is TRBD2 (5 bases). Looked up from germline, CDR1 is SGHAT and CDR2 is FQNNGV. The CDR3 loop spans 14 amino acids. V lost 1 base to trimming and J lost 4 bases, with 9 bases between them.

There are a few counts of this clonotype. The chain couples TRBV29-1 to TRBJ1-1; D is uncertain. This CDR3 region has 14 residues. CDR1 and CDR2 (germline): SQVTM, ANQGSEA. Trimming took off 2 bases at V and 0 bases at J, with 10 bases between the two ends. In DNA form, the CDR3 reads TGCAGCGTTGAAAATCCAGGAGTGAACACTGAAGCTTTCTTT. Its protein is CSVENPGVNTEAFF.

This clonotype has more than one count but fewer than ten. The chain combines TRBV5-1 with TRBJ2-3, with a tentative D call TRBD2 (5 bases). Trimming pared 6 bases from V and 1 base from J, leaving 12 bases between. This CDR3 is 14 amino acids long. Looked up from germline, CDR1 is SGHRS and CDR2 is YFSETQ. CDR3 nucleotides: TGCGCCAGCACAGTGGGGAGAGGCACAGATACGCAGTATTTT. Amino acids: CASTVGRGTDTQYF.

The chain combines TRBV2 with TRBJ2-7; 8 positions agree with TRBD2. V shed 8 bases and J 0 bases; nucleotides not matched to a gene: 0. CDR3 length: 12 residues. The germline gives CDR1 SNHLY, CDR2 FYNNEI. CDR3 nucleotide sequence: TGTGCCAGCGGACTAGCCTCCTACGAGCAGTACTTC. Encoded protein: CASGLASYEQYF.